This TCR beta chain was obtained from a study of blood T cell repertoires in COVID-19. Study overall: Donors in the United States, Italy and Spain gave samples during acute or convalescent COVID-19. Sample material is recorded as cDNA or gDNA derived from T cells, B-cell-depleted T cells, or PBMCs.

The V end lost 6 bases, the J end lost 0 bases, and 6 bases lay between the germline ends. Looked up from germline, CDR1 is MDHEN and CDR2 is SYDVKM. The CDR3 runs to 13 residues. As handled by the study authors: Quantification of nucleated cells was approximated via reference gene primer amplification. Profiled with immunoSEQ multiplex PCR; TCRdb holds only in-frame clones, not every one. D and trimming come from the DNA, and the V and J calls and clone size come from that table. The table has more than 90,000 clones, around 90% seen once. Sequencing was done on a sample of peripheral blood. The rearrangement uses TRBV28 and TRBJ2-1; the D is unclear. The sequence was collected from a human donor in a cohort sampled during active COVID-19. CDR3 nucleotides: TGTGCCAGCAGGAAGAGCTCCTACAATGAGCAGTTCTTC. This encodes CASRKSSYNEQFF. Full variable domain (rest looked up from reference TRBV28 and TRBJ2-1): DVKVTQSSRYLVKRTGEKVFLECVQDMDHENMFWYRQDPGLGLRLIYFSYDVKMKEKGDIPEGYSVSREKKERFSLILESASTNQTSMYLCASRKSSYNEQFFGPGTRLTVL.